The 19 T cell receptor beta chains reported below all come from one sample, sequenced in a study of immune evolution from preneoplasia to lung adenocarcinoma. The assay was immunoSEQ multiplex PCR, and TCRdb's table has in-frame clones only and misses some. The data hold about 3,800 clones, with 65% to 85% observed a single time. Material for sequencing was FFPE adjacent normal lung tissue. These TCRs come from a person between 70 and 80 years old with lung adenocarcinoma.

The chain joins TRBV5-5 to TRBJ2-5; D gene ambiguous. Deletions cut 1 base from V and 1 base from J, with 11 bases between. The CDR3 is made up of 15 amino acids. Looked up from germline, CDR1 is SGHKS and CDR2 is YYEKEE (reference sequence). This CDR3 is CASSLLTTRQETQYF. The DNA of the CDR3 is TGTGCCAGCAGCTTGTTAACCACCCGCCAAGAGACCCAGTACTTC.

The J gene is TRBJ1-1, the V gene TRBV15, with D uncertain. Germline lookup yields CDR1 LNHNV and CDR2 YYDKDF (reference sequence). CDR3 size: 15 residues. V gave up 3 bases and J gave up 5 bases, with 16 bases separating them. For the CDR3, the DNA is TGTGCCACCAGCAGGGCTGGATTGGGTAAGACTGAAGCTTTCTTT. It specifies CATSRAGLGKTEAFF.

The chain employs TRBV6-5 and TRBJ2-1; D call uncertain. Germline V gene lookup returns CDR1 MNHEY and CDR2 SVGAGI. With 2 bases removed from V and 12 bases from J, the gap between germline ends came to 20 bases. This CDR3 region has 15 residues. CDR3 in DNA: TGTGCCAGCAGTTACAATTCGCCAGACCCGGATTGGCAGTTCTTC. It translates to CASSYNSPDPDWQFF.

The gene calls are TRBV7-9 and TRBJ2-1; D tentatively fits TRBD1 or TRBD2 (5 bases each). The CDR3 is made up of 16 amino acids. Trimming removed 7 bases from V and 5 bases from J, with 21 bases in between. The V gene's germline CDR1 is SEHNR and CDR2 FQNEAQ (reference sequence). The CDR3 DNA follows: TGTGCCAGCACCGAGGTCGGGGCTGGGGTCCACAATGAGCAGTTCTTC. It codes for CASTEVGAGVHNEQFF.

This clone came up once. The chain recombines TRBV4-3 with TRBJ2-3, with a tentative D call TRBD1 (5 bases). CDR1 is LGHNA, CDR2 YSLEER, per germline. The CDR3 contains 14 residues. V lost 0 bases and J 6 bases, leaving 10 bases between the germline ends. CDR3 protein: CASSQDGAYDTQYF. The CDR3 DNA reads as TGCGCCAGCAGCCAAGATGGGGCGTACGATACGCAGTATTTT.

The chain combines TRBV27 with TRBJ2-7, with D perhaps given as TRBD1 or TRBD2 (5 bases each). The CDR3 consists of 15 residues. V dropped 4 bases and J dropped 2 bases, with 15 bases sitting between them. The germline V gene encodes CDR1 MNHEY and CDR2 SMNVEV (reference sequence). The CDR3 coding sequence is TGTGCCAGCAGTTCTATCCAACTAGGGGCCTACGAGCAGTACTTC. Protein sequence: CASSSIQLGAYEQYF.

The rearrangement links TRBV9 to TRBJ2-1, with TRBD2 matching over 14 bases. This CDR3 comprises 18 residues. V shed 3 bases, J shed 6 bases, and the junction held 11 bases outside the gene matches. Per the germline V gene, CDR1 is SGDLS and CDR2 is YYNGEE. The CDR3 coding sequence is TGTGCCAGCAGCGCTGGGACTAGCGGGAGTTTTTGGGCCAATGAGCAGTTCTTC. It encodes CASSAGTSGSFWANEQFF.

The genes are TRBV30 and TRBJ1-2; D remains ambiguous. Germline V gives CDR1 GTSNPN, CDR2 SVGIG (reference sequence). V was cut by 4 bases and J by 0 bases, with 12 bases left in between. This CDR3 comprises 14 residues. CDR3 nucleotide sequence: TGTGCCTGGACAGGCCTGCATACTAACTATGGCTACACCTTC. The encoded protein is CAWTGLHTNYGYTF.

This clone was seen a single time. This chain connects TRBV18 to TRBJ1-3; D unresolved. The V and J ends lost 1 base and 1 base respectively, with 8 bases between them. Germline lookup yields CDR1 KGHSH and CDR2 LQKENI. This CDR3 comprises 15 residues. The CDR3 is CASSPRVQSGNTIYF. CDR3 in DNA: TGTGCCAGCTCACCACGGGTACAGTCTGGAAACACCATATATTTT.

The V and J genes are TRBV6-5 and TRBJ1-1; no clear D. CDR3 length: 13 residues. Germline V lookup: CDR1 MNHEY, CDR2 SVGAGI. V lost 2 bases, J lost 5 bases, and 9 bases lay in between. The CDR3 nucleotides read TGTGCCAGCAGTTACGTGGAATTGACTGAAGCTTTCTTT. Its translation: CASSYVELTEAFF.

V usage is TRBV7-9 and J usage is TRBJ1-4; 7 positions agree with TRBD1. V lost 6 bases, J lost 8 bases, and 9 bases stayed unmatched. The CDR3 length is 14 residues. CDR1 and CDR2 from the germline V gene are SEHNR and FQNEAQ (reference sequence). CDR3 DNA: TGTGCCAGCAGGTATACGGGACAGACCGAAAAACTGTTTTTT. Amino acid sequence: CASRYTGQTEKLFF. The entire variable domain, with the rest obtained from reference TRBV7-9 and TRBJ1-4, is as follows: DTGVSQNPRHKITKRGQNVTFRCDPISEHNRLYWYRQTLGQGPEFLTYFQNEAQLEKSRLLSDRFSAERPKGSFSTLEIQRTEQGDSAMYLCASRYTGQTEKLFFGSGTQLSVL.

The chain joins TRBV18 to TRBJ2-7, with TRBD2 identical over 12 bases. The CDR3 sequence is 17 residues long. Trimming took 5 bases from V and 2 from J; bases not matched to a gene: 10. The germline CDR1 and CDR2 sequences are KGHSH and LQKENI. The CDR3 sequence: CASSSTRRLAGAYEQYF. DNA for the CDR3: TGTGCCAGCTCATCAACCAGGAGACTAGCGGGAGCCTACGAGCAGTACTTC.

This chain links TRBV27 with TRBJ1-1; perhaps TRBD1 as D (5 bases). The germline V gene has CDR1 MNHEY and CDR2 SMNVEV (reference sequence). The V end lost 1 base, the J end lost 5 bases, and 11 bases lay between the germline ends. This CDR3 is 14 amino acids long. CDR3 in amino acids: CASSLYPGLTEAFF. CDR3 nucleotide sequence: TGTGCCAGCAGTTTATATCCAGGGCTGACTGAAGCTTTCTTT.

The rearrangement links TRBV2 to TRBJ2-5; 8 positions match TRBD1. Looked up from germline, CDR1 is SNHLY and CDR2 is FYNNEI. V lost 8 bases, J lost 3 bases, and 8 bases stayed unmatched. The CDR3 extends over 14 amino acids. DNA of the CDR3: TGTGCCAGCGAGGACAGGGATGTGAAAGAGACCCAGTACTTC. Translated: CASEDRDVKETQYF.

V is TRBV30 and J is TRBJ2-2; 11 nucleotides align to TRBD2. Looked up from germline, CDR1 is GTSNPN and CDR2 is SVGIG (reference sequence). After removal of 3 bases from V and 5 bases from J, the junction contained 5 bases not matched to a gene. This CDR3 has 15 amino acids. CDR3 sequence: CAWRSSGRVTGELFF. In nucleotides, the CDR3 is TGTGCCTGGAGGAGTAGCGGGAGGGTTACCGGGGAGCTGTTTTTT.

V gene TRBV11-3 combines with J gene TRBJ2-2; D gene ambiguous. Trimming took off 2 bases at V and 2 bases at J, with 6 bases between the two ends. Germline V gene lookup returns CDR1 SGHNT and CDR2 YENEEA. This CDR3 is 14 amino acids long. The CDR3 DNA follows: TGTGCCAGCAGCTTATCAGACAACACCGGGGAGCTGTTTTTT. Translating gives CASSLSDNTGELFF. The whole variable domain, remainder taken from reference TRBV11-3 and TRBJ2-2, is EAGVVQSPRYKIIEKKQPVAFWCNPISGHNTLYWYLQNLGQGPELLIRYENEEAVDDSQLPKDRFSAERLKGVDSTLKIQPAELGDSAVYLCASSLSDNTGELFFGEGSRLTVL.

The CDR3 DNA is TGTGCCAGCAGTCCTCGCATGAACACTGAAGCTTTCTTT. This encodes CASSPRMNTEAFF. The J gene is TRBJ1-1, the V gene TRBV28; no clear D. In germline, CDR1 is MDHEN, CDR2 SYDVKM. The CDR3 spans 13 residues. Trimming removed 5 bases from V and 0 bases from J, with 7 bases in between.

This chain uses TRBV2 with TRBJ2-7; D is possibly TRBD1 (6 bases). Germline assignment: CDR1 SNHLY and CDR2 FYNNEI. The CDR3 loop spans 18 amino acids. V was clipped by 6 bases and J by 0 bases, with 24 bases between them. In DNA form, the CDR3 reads TGTGCCAGCAGCGCAGAAACCTCTGGACAGTTCTACTCCTACGAGCAGTACTTC. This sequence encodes CASSAETSGQFYSYEQYF.

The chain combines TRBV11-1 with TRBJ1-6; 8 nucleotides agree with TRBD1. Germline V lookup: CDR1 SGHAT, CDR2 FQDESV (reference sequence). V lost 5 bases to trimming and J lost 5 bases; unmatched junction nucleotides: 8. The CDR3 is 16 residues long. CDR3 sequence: CASSTRQGRHNSPLHF. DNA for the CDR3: TGTGCCAGCAGCACCCGACAGGGGCGGCATAATTCACCCCTCCACTTT.